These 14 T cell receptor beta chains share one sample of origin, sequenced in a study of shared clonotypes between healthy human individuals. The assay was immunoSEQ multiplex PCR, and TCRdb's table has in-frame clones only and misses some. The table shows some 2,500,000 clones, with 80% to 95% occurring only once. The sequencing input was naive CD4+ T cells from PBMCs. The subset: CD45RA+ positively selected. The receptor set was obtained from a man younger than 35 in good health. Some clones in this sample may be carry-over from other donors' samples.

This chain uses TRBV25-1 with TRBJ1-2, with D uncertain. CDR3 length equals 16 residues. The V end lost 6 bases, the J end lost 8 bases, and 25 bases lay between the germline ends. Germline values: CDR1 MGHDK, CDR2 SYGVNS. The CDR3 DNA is TGTGCCAGCAGCGAAGCTCGCTGGTCCCCCGGTGAGGGCTACACCTTC. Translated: CASSEARWSPGEGYTF.

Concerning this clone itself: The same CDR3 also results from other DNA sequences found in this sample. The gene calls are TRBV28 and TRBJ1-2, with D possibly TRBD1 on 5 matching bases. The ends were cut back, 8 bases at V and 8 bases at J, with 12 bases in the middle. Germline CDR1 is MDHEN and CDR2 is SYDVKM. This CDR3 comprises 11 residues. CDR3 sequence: CASQGGYGYTF. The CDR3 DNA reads TGTGCCAGCCAGGGAGGCTACGGCTACACCTTC.

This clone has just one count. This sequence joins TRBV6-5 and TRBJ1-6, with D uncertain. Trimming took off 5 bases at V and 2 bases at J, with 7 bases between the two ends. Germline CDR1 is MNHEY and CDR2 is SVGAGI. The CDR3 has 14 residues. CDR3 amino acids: CASSAKAYNSPLHF. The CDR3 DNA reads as TGTGCCAGCAGTGCCAAGGCCTATAATTCACCCCTCCACTTT.

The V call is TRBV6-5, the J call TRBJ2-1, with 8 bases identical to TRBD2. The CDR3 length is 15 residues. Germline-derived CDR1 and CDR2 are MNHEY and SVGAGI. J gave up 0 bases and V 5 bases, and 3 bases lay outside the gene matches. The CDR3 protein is CASSVTSGSYNEQFF. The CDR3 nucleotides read TGTGCCAGCAGTGTCACTAGCGGCTCCTACAATGAGCAGTTCTTC.

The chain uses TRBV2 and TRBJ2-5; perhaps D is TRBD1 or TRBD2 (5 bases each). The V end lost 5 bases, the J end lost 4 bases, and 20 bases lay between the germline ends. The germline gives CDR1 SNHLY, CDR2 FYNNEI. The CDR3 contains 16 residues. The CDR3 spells CASSPARGSQGETQYF. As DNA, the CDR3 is TGTGCCAGCAGTCCCGCCCGGGGTAGCCAGGGAGAGACCCAGTACTTC.

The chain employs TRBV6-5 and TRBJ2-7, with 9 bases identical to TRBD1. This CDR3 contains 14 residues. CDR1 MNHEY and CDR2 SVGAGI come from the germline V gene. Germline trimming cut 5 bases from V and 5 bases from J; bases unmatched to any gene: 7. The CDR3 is CASSDRQGGHEQYF. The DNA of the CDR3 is TGTGCCAGCAGTGATCGACAGGGGGGCCACGAGCAGTACTTC.

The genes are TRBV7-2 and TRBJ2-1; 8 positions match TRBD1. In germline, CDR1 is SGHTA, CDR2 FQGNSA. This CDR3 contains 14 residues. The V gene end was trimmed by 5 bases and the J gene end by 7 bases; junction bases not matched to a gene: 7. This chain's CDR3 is CASSPGTGGNEQFF. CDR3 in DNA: TGTGCCAGCAGCCCCGGAACAGGGGGTAATGAGCAGTTCTTC.

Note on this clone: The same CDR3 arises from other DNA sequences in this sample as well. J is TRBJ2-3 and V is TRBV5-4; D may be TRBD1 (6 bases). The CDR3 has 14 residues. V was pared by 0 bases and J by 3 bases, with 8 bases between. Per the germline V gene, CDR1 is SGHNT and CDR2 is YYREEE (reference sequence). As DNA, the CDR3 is TGTGCCAGCAGCTTGGCACAGGGAACAGATACGCAGTATTTT. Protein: CASSLAQGTDTQYF.

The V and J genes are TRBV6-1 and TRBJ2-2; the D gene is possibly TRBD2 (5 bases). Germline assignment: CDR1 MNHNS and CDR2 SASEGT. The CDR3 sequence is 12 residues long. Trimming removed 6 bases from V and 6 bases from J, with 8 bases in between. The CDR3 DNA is TGTGCCAGCAGGGGGAGCGCCGGGGAGCTGTTTTTT. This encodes CASRGSAGELFF.

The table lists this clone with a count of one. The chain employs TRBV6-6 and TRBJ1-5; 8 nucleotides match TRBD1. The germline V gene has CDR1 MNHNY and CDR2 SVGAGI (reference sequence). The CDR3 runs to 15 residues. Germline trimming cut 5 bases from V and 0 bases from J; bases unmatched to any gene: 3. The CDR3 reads CASSRQGISNQPQHF. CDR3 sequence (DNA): TGTGCCAGCAGTCGACAGGGGATTAGCAATCAGCCCCAGCATTTT.

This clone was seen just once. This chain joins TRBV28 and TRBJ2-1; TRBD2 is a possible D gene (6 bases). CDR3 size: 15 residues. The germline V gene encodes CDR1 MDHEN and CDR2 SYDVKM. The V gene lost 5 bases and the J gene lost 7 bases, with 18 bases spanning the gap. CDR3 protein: CASSGYRLASNEQFF. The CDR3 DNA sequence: TGTGCCAGCAGTGGGTACCGGCTAGCGAGTAATGAGCAGTTCTTC.

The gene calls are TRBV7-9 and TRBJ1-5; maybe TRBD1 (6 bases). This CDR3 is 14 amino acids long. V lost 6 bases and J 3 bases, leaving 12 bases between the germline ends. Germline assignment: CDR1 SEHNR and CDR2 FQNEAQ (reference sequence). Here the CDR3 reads CASRQGLNNQPQHF. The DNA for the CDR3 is TGTGCCAGCAGACAGGGCCTGAACAATCAGCCCCAGCATTTT.

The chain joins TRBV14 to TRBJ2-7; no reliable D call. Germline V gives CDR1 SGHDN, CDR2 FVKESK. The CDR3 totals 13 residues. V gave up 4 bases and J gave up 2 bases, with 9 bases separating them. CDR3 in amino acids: CASSRALAYEQYF. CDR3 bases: TGTGCCAGCAGCCGGGCCCTCGCCTACGAGCAGTACTTC.

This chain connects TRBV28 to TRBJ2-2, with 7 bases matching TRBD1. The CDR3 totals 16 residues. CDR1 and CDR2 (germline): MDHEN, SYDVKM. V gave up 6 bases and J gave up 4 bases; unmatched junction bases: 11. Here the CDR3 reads CASRLLQGLGTGELFF. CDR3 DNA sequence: TGTGCCAGCAGACTCCTACAGGGGCTCGGCACCGGGGAGCTGTTTTTT.